The source of this T cell receptor (beta chain) is a study of T cells after yellow fever vaccination. Study outcomes and limitations: Re-detected after boosting: most primary clones, 96% of CD4 and 88% of CD8. Contamination by abundant bulk-population clonotypes could be present in FACS-sorted repertoires.

V lost 0 bases and J 7 bases, leaving 12 bases between the germline ends. Germline V gene sequence: CDR1 LGHNA, CDR2 YSLEER. CDR3 length: 15 residues. 5'RACE template switching added a universal primer site and UMIs to TCR cDNA. TCRdb re-analysed the 5' RACE reads in MiXCR, keeping a single row per CDR3 protein. The sample has just over 250,000 distinct CDR3 sequences; 5.2% are singletons. This clonotype was seen at least ten times. Its antigen is unknown. The sequence was obtained from a man between 18 and 35 years old who received the YFV17D yellow fever vaccine. The genes are TRBV4-3 and TRBJ2-2; D is perhaps TRBD2 (5 bases). Here the sequenced sample was CD4+ T cells sorted from PBMCs, taken on the day of the yellow fever booster vaccination. The CDR3 region is CASSQDPRGNGELFF. For the CDR3, the DNA is TGCGCCAGCAGCCAAGATCCACGAGGGAACGGGGAGCTGTTTTTT.